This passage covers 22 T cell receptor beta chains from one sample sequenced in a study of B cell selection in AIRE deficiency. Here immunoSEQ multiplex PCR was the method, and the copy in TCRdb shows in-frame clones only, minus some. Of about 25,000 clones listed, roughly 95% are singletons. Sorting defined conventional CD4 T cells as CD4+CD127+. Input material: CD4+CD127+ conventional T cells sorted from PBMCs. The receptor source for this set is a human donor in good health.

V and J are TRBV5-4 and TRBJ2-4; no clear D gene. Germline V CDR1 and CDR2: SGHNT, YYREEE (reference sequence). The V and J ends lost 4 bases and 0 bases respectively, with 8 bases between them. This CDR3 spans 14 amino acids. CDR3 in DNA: TGTGCCAGCAGCCCGAGGCTAGCCAAAAACATTCAGTACTTC. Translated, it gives CASSPRLAKNIQYF.

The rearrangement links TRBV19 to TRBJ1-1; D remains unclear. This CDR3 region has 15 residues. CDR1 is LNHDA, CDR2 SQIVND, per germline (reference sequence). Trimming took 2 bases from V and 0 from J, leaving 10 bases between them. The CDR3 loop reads CASSITVQLNTEAFF. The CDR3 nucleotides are TGTGCCAGTAGTATAACAGTCCAGTTGAACACTGAAGCTTTCTTT.

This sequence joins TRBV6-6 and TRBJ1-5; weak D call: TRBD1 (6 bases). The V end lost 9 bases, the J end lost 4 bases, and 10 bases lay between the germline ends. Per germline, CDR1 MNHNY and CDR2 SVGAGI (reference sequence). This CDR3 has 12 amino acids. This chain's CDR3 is CASRTGNQPQHF. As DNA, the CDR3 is TGTGCCAGTCGAACAGGGAATCAGCCCCAGCATTTT.

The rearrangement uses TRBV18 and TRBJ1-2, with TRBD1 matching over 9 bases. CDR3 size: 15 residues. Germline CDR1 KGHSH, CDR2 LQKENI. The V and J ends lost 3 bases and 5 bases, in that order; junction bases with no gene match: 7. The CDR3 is CASSPRTGGAYGYTF. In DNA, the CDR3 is TGTGCCAGCTCACCGCGAACAGGGGGCGCGTATGGCTACACCTTC.

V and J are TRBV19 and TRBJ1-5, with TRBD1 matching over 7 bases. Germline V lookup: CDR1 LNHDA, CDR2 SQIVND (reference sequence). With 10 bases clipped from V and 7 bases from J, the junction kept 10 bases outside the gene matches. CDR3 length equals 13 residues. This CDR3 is CATGEGARQPQHF. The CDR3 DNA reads TGTGCCACTGGCGAGGGGGCGCGGCAGCCCCAGCATTTT.

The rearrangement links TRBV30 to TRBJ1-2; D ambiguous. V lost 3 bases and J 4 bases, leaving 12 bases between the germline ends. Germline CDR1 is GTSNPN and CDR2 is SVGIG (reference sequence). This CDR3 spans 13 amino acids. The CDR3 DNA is TGTGCCTGGAGCCTCTCTGTGGGCTATGGCTACACCTTC. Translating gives CAWSLSVGYGYTF.

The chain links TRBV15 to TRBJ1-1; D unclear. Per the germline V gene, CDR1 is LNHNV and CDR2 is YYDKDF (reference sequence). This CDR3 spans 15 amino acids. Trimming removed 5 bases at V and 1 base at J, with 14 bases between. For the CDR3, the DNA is TGTGCCACCAGCCCCCGCGGGCGAGGGAACACTGAAGCTTTCTTT. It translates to CATSPRGRGNTEAFF.

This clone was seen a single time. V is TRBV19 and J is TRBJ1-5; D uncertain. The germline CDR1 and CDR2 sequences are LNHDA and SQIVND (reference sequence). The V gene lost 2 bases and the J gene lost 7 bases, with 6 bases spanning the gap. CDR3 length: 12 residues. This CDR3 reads CASSIQAQPQHF. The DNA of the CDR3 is TGTGCCAGTAGTATACAGGCACAGCCCCAGCATTTT.

This CDR3 is CASSLLSGGETQYF. In DNA form, the CDR3 reads TGTGCCAGCAGCTTACTCTCGGGGGGGGAGACCCAGTACTTC. The chain uses TRBV7-2 and TRBJ2-5; 8 nucleotides match TRBD2. V was pared by 2 bases and J by 5 bases, with 4 bases of the junction left unmatched. Germline lookup yields CDR1 SGHTA and CDR2 FQGNSA. This CDR3 has 14 amino acids.

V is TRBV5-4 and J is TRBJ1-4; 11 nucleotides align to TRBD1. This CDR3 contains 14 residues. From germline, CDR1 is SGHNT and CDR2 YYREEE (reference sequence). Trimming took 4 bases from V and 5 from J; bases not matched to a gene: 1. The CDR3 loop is CASSRDRGNEKLFF. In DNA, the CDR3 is TGTGCCAGCAGCCGGGACAGGGGGAATGAAAAACTGTTTTTT.

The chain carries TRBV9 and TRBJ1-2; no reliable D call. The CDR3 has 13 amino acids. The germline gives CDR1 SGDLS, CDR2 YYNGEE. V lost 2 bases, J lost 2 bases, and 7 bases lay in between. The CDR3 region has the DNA TGTGCCAGCAGCGTGGACGGGAACTATGGCTACACCTTC. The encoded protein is CASSVDGNYGYTF.

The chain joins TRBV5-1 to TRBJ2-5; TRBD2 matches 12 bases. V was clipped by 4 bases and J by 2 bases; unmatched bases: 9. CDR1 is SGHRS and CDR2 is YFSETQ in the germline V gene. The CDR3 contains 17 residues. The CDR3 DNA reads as TGCGCCAGCAGCACAACGCGGGGACTAGCGGGTCAAGAGACCCAGTACTTC. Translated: CASSTTRGLAGQETQYF.

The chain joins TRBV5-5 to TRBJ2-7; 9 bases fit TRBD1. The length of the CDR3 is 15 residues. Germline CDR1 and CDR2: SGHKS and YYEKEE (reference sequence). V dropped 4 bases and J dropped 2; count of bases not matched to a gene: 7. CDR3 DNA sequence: TGTGCCAGCAGCCACCGGGACAGGGAACCCTACGAGCAGTACTTC. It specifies CASSHRDREPYEQYF.

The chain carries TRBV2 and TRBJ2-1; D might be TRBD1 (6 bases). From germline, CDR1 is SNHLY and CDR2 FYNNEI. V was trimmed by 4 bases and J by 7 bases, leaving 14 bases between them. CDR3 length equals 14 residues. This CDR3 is CASSVDRSRNEQFF. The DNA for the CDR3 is TGTGCCAGCAGTGTGGACAGATCGAGGAATGAGCAGTTCTTC.

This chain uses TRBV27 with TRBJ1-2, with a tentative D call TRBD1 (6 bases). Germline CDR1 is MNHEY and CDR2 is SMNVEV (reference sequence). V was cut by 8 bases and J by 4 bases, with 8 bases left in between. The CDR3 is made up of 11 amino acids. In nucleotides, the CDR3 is TGTGCCAGCGGACAGTCCTATGGCTACACCTTC. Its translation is CASGQSYGYTF.

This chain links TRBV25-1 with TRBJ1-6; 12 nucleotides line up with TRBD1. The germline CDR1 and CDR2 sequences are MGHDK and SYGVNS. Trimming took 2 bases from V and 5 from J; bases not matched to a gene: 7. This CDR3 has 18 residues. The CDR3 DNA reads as TGTGCCAGCAGTGAAGGTACGGGACAGGGGGCGAATAATTCACCCCTCCACTTT. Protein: CASSEGTGQGANNSPLHF.

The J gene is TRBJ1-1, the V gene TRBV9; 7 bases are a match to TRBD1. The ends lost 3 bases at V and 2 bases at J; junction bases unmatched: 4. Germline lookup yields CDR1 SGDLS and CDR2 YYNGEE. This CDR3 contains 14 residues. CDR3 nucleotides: TGTGCCAGCAGCGCCGACAGGGTAAACACTGAAGCTTTCTTT. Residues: CASSADRVNTEAFF.

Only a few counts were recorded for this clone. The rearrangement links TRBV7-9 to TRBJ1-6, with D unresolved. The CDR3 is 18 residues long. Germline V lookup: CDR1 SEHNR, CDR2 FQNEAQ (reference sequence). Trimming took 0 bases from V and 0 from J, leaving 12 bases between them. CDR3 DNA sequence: TGTGCCAGCAGCTTAGCGGGAGCGGGGAGCTCCTATAATTCACCCCTCCACTTT. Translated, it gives CASSLAGAGSSYNSPLHF.

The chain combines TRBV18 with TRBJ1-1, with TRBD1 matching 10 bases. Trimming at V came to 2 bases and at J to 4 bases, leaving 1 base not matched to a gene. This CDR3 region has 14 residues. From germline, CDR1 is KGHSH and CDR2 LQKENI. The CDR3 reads CASSPRTGGTEAFF. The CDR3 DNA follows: TGTGCCAGCTCACCAAGGACAGGGGGCACTGAAGCTTTCTTT.

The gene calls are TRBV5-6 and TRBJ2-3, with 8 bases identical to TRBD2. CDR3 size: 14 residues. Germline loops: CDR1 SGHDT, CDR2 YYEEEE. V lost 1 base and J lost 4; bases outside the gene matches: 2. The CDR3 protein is CASSLIGGADTQYF. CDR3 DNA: TGTGCCAGCAGCTTGATCGGGGGGGCAGATACGCAGTATTTT.

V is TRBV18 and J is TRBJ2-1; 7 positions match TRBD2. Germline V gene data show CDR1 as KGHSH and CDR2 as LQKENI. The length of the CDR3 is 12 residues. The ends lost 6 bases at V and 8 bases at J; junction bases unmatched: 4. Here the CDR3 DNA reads TGTGCCAGCTCGGGAGGGCGGCATGAGCAGTTCTTC. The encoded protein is CASSGGRHEQFF.

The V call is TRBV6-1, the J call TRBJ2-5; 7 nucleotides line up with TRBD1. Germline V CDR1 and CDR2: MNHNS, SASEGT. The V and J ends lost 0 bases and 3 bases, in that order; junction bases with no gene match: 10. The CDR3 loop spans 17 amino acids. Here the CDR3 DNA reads TGTGCCAGCAGTGAAGCTACCGAGACAGGGCTTAAAGAGACCCAGTACTTC. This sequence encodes CASSEATETGLKETQYF.